The T cell receptor beta chain described here comes from a study of blood T cells in healthy people across ages (dated by TCRdb to the mid-2010s). In terms of the full investigation: In model experiments, template switching captured roughly one uniquely barcoded TCR beta cDNA molecule for every two T cells. Age-related changes in TCR beta repertoire diversity were measured in the study by deep sequencing normalized with unique cDNA molecular identifiers. Four age groups were formed from the donors: young (average approximately 15 years), middle-aged (approximately 42), aged (about 68) and long-lived (82). The study analyzed two additional independent replicas of 1 million unique cDNA reads from the same blood draw for two donors, one aged 18 to 29 and one aged 80 or older.

Overall results and qualifications from the work: Since profiling was done on bulk unsorted PBMCs, naive and antigen-experienced compartments could not be conclusively compared. Estimates of total diversity from one million sequenced T cells were regarded as lower bounds and underestimates. Compared with the aged group, the long-lived group had more naive CD4+ T cells, fewer expanded clones and increased TCR diversity, a pattern suggesting age selection. Observed TCR beta diversity correlated strongly with the percentage of naive T cells measured by flow cytometry. Because the CMV infection status of the donors was unknown, age-related changes in expanded clonotypes may potentially have been confounded. Observed TCR beta diversity per million T cells fell roughly linearly with age, and a significant reduction was already apparent by age approximately 41.

The donors were 40 or so Caucasian individuals from Russia, aged roughly 6 to 90 years, who were systemically healthy. Each donor gave 9 to 10 milliliters of peripheral blood, collected into EDTA-treated Vacutainer tubes. Ficoll-Paque density-gradient centrifugation was used to isolate PBMCs, with at least 7 million obtained per sample. Trizol reagent was used to extract total RNA from the PBMCs, yielding at least 6 micrograms per sample. For every donor, flow cytometry on a PBMC aliquot measured the percentage of naive CD45RAhigh/CD27high T cells. The sample holds a few counts of this clonotype. Its antigen is not yet known. There are no base qualities to consult, and no much larger clone falls within one base. The CDR3 sequence holds 14 residues, the cysteine and phenylalanine included. Kept here is only the CDR3 DNA, which spans 42 bases and is read in frame from base 1. According to the germline V gene, CDR1 reads SNHLY and CDR2 reads FYNNEI. Between the V and J ends, shortened by 3 bases and 8 bases respectively, the junction contains 14 bases.

The library was made by 5' RACE. The data were produced on an Illumina HiSeq 2500. A second PCR of roughly 6 to 11 cycles was performed with a sample-barcoded 5' primer and a J-beta primer mix. A template-switch 5' adaptor carrying 12 random nucleotides introduced a unique molecular identifier onto each TCR beta cDNA molecule. At least 2.5 million CDR3-containing paired-end reads were obtained from each sample. First-strand cDNA was synthesized from all RNA with the Mint cDNA synthesis kit, primed by a TRBC-specific oligonucleotide. Following uracil-DNA glycosylase treatment, all cDNA underwent a first 18-cycle PCR with the universal primers M1SS and BC2_uni_R. As for how the authors treated the data: Normalization of each sample was performed by random selection of 1 million high-quality reads, each carrying a distinct molecular identifier. Reads sharing molecular identifiers were discarded rather than binned into consensus sequences. CDR3 identification, clonotype clustering and error correction used MiTCR with a Q25 quality threshold and the strictest error-elimination algorithm. A nonparametric unseen species model with Euler transformation was used to estimate lower-bound total TCR beta diversity. Clones were called with MiXCR by TCRdb after fastp trimmed the public reads at Q25, and only in-frame beta chains were retained. Here each entry gathers all rows of one CDR3 protein and keeps the most common genes and DNA. None of the V and J calls come from the authors' own analysis; TCRdb made them. Counted in this sample were 700,000 to 900,000 distinct CDR3 sequences; roughly 24% of them appeared once. Around 3% of the sample rests with the top ten.

This sample also appeared in a second study, on T cells of mothers and their children. As that second paper reports: Donors were nine systemically healthy Caucasian individuals: three mothers and their six children. cDNA synthesis used all of the extracted RNA, with 1.5 ug of RNA in each 15 ul reaction. Sample barcodes and 2-4 random nucleotides were added via the M1S primer in the second PCR. Over 8 million TCR beta CDR3 reads came from each mother, compared with some 3.1 million reads from each child. TCR recombination output is similarly shaped by thymic selection in related and unrelated pairs, with a minor effect exerted by inherited differences. Related mother-child pairs always showed normalized repertoire overlap that was slightly higher than in unrelated mother-child pairs, though the difference was never significant. No persistent microchimeric T cell clones were found, with a detection sensitivity of approximately 95 clones per million clonotypes. To look for features that set related mother-child pairs apart from unrelated individuals, the researchers ran deep NGS to compare the TCR beta repertoires of mothers and children. Mothers averaged around 43 +/- 4 years of age and children averaged around 10 +/- 4 years. After adapter ligation was performed with NEBNext reagents, the libraries were sequenced on an Illumina HiSeq 2000 with 100+100 nt paired-end reads. To avoid cross-contamination, the mother libraries and the child libraries were prepared a month apart and sequenced in separate runs. For each donor, somewhere between about 450,000 and 2,000,000 distinct TCR beta clonotypes were identified. Naive TCR beta clonotypes were estimated from low-frequency clonotypes matched to each donor's FACS-determined naive share, without sorting.

What was sequenced was blood. The sequence is built from TRBV2 and TRBJ2-1; TRBD1 is a possible D gene, resting on 5 matching bases. This clonotype originated in a boy under 18 in good health. For the CDR3, the sequence is CASSDQARVDEQFF. The sequence in DNA is TGTGCCAGCAGTGATCAGGCCAGGGTAGATGAGCAGTTCTTC.